The rows below give T cell receptor beta chains drawn from one sample of a study of T cell repertoires in breast cancer. TCRdb called the emulsion pairing reads again in MiXCR, with one record for every CDR3 protein. Seen here are about 40,000 distinct CDR3 sequences, roughly 42% observed once, and the top ten hold around 59%. The material sequenced was CD8+ T cells. These receptors originate from a pool of human donors with breast cancer or a healthy control (not recorded which). Each CDR3 is given with its conserved first and last residue. D genes are given only for firm matches. Where a row states a size, it is once, few, many or the class of an expanded clone; other rows omit it.

d_gene	abundance	v_gene	j_gene	CDR3nt	CDR3aa
.	few	TRBV6-1	TRBJ1-6	TGTGCCAGCAGCCTAACGCGGCCATCGGGCCTCAATTCACCCCTCCACTTT	CASSLTRPSGLNSPLHF
TRBD1	.	TRBV20-1	TRBJ1-3	TGCAGTGCTAGAGACGCGGACAGGGGGCCTGGAAACACCATATATTTT	CSARDADRGPGNTIYF
TRBD2	.	TRBV7-2	TRBJ2-1	TGTGCCAGCAGCTCGGACCTACTAGCGGGTTACAATGAGCAGTTCTTC	CASSSDLLAGYNEQFF
.	.	TRBV3-1	TRBJ1-1	TGTGCCAGCAGCCAGGGACGCTTGAACACTGAAGCTTTCTTT	CASSQGRLNTEAFF
.	.	TRBV5-1	TRBJ1-1	TGCGCCAGCAGCTTGTTCCTGGAGAACACTGAAGCTTTCTTT	CASSLFLENTEAFF
.	many	TRBV6-1	TRBJ2-5	TGTGCCAGCAGTGGGTCAGCGGAGACCCAGTACTTC	CASSGSAETQYF
TRBD1	.	TRBV20-1	TRBJ1-1	TGCAGTGCTAGGTTGGGTGGAGGGGGCACTAAAGCTTTCTTT	CSARLGGGGTKAFF
.	.	TRBV6-5	TRBJ2-7	TGTGCCAGCAGTCGACGAGAGGGGGACGGGCAGTACTTC	CASSRREGDGQYF
TRBD1	.	TRBV6-1	TRBJ2-1	TGTGCCAGCAGGGATGACAGGGGGAGCTCCTACAATGAGCAGTTCTTC	CASRDDRGSSYNEQFF
.	few	TRBV20-1	TRBJ1-1	TGCAGTCTTCGGGGGATAGGCACTGAAGCTTTCTTT	CSLRGIGTEAFF
.	.	TRBV12-3/TRBV12-4	TRBJ2-1	TGTGCCAGCAAGGGAGTAGCCGGGAATGAGCAGTTCTTC	CASKGVAGNEQFF
.	.	TRBV4-2	TRBJ2-3	TGTGCCAGCAGCCAAGACGAGCTCCAGTCAGATACGCAGTATTTT	CASSQDELQSDTQYF
.	few	TRBV15	TRBJ1-1	TGTGCCACCAGCTGGAGAGGGAGGGCCACTGAAGCTTTCTTT	CATSWRGRATEAFF
TRBD2	.	TRBV12-3/TRBV12-4	TRBJ2-5	TGTGCCAGCAGTTTGTCACTAGCGTCTGAAGAGACCCAGTACTTC	CASSLSLASEETQYF
.	few	TRBV20-1	TRBJ2-1	TGCAGTGCACCTATGGAGAGGAGGGCCGCGGATGAGCAGTTCTTC	CSAPMERRAADEQFF
TRBD1	.	TRBV7-2	TRBJ2-7	TGTGCCAGCAGCTTGGGACAGGGTACCTACGAGCAGTACTTC	CASSLGQGTYEQYF